The present T cell receptor beta chain was sequenced within a study of regulatory dendritic cells for organ transplantation. On the study more broadly: Monocytes received vitamin D3 on days 0 and 4, IL-10 on day 4. Day 6 dendritic cell cultures were stimulated with LPS.

Notes on the study in general: Memory CD8+ T cells were the most oligoclonal; naive cells were highly diverse.

Germline V CDR1 and CDR2: LNHDA, SQIVND (reference sequence). Trimming took 7 bases from V and 3 from J; bases not matched to a gene: 9. This CDR3 is built from 15 residues. Libraries were prepared by immunoSEQ multiplex PCR; TCRdb keeps only in-frame clonotypes and omits some of them. The sample has about 11,000 clones, around 75% seen once. CFSE-labeled sorted T cells met regulatory or mature dendritic cells for 4 to 6 days. About this clone: The antigen is undetermined.

What was sequenced was memory CD4+ T cells from blood cultured with regulatory dendritic cells. Documented subset: CD45RO+ memory T cells. The receptor's source is a human donor in good health. The rearrangement links TRBV19 to TRBJ2-3; TRBD2 matches at 8 bases. CDR3 nucleotides: TGTGCCAGTACTAAATTAGCGGGGAAGACAGATACGCAGTATTTT. Protein product: CASTKLAGKTDTQYF.